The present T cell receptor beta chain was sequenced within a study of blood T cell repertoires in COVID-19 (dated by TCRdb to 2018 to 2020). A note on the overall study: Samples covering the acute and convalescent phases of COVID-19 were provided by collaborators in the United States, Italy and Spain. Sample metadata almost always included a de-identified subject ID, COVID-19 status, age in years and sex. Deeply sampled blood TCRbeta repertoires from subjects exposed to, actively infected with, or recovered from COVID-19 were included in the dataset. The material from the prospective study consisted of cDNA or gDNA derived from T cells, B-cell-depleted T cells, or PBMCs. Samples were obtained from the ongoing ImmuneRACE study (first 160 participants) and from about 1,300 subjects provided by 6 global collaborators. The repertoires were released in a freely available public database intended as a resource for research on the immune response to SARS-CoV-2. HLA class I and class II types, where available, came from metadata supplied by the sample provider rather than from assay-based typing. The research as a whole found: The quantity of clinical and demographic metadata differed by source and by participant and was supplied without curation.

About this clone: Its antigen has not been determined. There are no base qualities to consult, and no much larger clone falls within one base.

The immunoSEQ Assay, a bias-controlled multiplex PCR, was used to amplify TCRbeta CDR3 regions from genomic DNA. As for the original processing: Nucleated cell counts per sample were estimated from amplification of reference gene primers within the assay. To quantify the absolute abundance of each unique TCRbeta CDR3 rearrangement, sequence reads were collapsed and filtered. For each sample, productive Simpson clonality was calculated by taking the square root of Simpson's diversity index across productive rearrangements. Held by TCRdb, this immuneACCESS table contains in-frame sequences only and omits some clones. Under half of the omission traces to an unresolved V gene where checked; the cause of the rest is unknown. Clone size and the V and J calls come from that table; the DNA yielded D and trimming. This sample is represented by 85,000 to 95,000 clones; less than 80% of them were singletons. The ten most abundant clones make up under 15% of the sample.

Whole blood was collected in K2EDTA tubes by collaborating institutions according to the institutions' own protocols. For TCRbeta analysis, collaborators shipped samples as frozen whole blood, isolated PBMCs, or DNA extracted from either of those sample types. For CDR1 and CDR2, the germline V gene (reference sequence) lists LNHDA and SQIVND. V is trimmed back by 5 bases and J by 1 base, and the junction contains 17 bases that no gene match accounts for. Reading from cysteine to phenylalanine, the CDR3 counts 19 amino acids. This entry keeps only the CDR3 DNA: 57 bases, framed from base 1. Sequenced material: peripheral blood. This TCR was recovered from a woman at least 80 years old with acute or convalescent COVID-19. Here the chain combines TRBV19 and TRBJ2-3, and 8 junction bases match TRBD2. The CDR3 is CASSGPPRGGPPGTDTQYF. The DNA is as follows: TGTGCCAGTAGTGGACCTCCTCGGGGGGGCCCCCCTGGCACAGATACGCAGTATTTT.